This paragraph reports one T cell receptor beta chain. What it binds is unknown. Specified treatment: oral pan-JAK inhibitor, 5-10 mg twice daily. cDNA reverse transcribed from extracted RNA served as the sequencing template. Repertoires were generated with immunoSEQ multiplex PCR, while TCRdb's copy carries only in-frame clones and drops some. Of 200,000 to 250,000 clones listed, 55% to 70% were seen once; the top ten hold roughly 4.2%. The sample is drawn from a study of CD8+ T cells in alopecia areata. On the study more broadly: Treatment of the treated patients consisted of oral tofacitinib, 5 to 10 mg twice daily.

Study-wide findings and caveats: Between patients, shared TCR sequences were less clear than in mice. This was possibly due in part to HLA diversity in the patient population. Higher clonality was seen in lesional scalp than in normal scalp, especially in alopecia totalis/universalis.

Sequences were derived from CD4+ T cells sorted from blood, sampled at week 4, from a patient treated with tofacitinib. The receptor comes from a human donor with alopecia areata.

This CDR3 reads CASSQGSGSGYEQFF. CDR3 DNA sequence: TGTGCCAGCAGCCAAGGGAGCGGCTCTGGCTATGAGCAGTTCTTC. This chain links TRBV4-2 with TRBJ2-1; maybe TRBD2 (5 bases). This CDR3 is built from 15 residues. Germline assignment: CDR1 LGHNA and CDR2 YNFKEQ. Trimming shortened V by 1 base and J by 8 bases, and 15 bases separated the two germline ends.